Shown below are 16 T cell receptor beta chains from a single sample sequenced in a study of blood T cell repertoires in COVID-19. Assay: immunoSEQ multiplex PCR; the TCRdb copy retains only in-frame clones and omits some. This sample has fewer than 500,000 clones; about 90% occur once, and the top ten carry 0.8% to 1%. Sequencing input: peripheral blood. The receptors stem from a man aged 18 to 30 with COVID-19, enrolled during active disease.

The CDR3 region is CASSPGTGSSPLEQYF. DNA for the CDR3: TGTGCCAGCAGCCCGGGGACAGGGAGTAGTCCCCTCGAGCAGTACTTC. J is TRBJ2-7 and V is TRBV7-9; TRBD1 matches 9 bases. J lost 6 bases, V lost 5 bases, and 14 bases had no gene match. Germline-derived CDR1 and CDR2 are SEHNR and FQNEAQ (reference sequence). The CDR3 covers 16 residues.

This chain connects TRBV9 to TRBJ2-4; TRBD2 aligns across 11 bases. V lost 0 bases to trimming and J lost 8 bases; unmatched junction nucleotides: 16. The germline gives CDR1 SGDLS, CDR2 YYNGEE. The CDR3 runs to 19 residues. Written as DNA, the CDR3 is TGTGCCAGCAGCGTAGGTCAGGGGGGTAGCGGGAGGGCCCGGGACATTCAGTACTTC. This gives the protein CASSVGQGGSGRARDIQYF.

On this clone: The identical CDR3 is also encoded by other nucleotide sequences in the sample. This chain joins TRBV28 and TRBJ1-4, with 12 positions matching TRBD1. V shed 6 bases and J 8 bases; nucleotides not matched to a gene: 4. CDR1 is MDHEN, CDR2 SYDVKM, per germline. The CDR3 has 14 residues. For the CDR3, the DNA is TGTGCCAGCAGGGCCGGGACAGGGGGCGAAAAACTGTTTTTT. Translation gives CASRAGTGGEKLFF.

This clone was picked up one time. The rearrangement uses TRBV7-9 and TRBJ2-7; TRBD1 might be the D (6 bases). V was shortened by 3 bases and J by 5 bases, with 11 bases between the two germline ends. The germline CDR1 and CDR2 sequences are SEHNR and FQNEAQ (reference sequence). The CDR3 totals 13 residues. CDR3 coding DNA: TGTGCCAGCAGCTTCACAGGGCCCCACGAGCAGTACTTC. Its translation: CASSFTGPHEQYF.

The chain joins TRBV18 to TRBJ1-2; tentatively, D is TRBD1 (5 bases). Germline V gives CDR1 KGHSH, CDR2 LQKENI. This CDR3 comprises 15 residues. Trimming cost V 2 bases and J 1 base, with 11 bases left between them. In DNA, the CDR3 is TGTGCCAGCTCACCAGGGTATGACAGTAACTATGGCTACACCTTC. Protein: CASSPGYDSNYGYTF. Using reference TRBV18 and TRBJ1-2 for the parts outside the CDR3, the full variable domain is NAGVMQNPRHLVRRRGQEARLRCSPMKGHSHVYWYRQLPEEGLKFMVYLQKENIIDESGMPKERFSAEFPKEGPSILRIQQVVRGDSAAYFCASSPGYDSNYGYTFGSGTRLTVV.

This chain connects TRBV12-3 or TRBV12-4 to TRBJ2-7, with 8 bases aligning to TRBD2. J lost 3 bases, V lost 5 bases, and 3 bases had no gene match. CDR3 length equals 13 residues. The CDR3 loop is CASSPREGYEQYF. In DNA form, the CDR3 reads TGTGCCAGCAGTCCTCGGGAGGGCTACGAGCAGTACTTC.

The V and J genes are TRBV2 and TRBJ2-7, with TRBD1 matching over 7 bases. The CDR3 length is 12 residues. After removal of 11 bases from V and 1 base from J, the junction contained 5 bases not matched to a gene. The V gene's germline CDR1 is SNHLY and CDR2 FYNNEI. The CDR3 loop reads CAGGQTSYEQYF. The CDR3 bases are TGTGCCGGGGGACAGACTTCCTACGAGCAGTACTTC.

This clone has a handful of counts. This chain connects TRBV30 to TRBJ1-2, with 7 bases fitting TRBD1. Germline loops: CDR1 GTSNPN, CDR2 SVGIG (reference sequence). The CDR3 is made up of 13 amino acids. V shed 4 bases and J 2 bases; nucleotides not matched to a gene: 4. The DNA for the CDR3 is TGTGCCTGGACAGAGGGGGCGAACTATGGCTACACCTTC. Translation: CAWTEGANYGYTF.

This sequence joins TRBV20-1 and TRBJ2-1; the D gene is possibly TRBD1 (5 bases). Between the trimmed V and J ends, which lost 3 bases and 5 bases, there was a span of 14 bases. The CDR3 runs 14 residues. Germline CDR1 reads DFQATT; CDR2 reads SNEGSKA (reference sequence). The CDR3 region is CSASGARLNNEQFF. CDR3 in DNA: TGCAGTGCTAGTGGGGCCAGGTTAAACAATGAGCAGTTCTTC.

The chain links TRBV6-2 or TRBV6-3 to TRBJ1-5; D is perhaps TRBD1 (5 bases). The CDR3 has 12 amino acids. Germline CDR1 is MNHEY and CDR2 is SVGEGT. Trimming shortened V by 2 bases and J by 15 bases, and 14 bases separated the two germline ends. The CDR3 loop reads CASSYGPGLPHF. In DNA, the CDR3 is TGTGCCAGCAGTTACGGTCCAGGGCTCCCGCATTTT.

The chain links TRBV10-2 to TRBJ2-7, with 7 positions matching TRBD1. In germline, CDR1 is WSHSY, CDR2 SAAADI. The CDR3 has 12 amino acids. Trimming removed 6 bases from V and 3 bases from J; junction bases left unmatched: 2. The CDR3: CASSGQVYEQYF. CDR3 coding DNA: TGCGCCAGCAGCGGACAGGTCTACGAGCAGTACTTC.

The chain is built from TRBV5-8 and TRBJ2-5, with 7 bases aligning to TRBD1. The CDR3 length is 15 residues. After removal of 2 bases from V and 2 bases from J, the junction contained 6 bases not matched to a gene. Per germline, CDR1 SGHTS and CDR2 YDEGEE. The CDR3 protein is CASSFTGVRQETQYF. The CDR3 DNA reads TGTGCCAGCAGCTTCACAGGGGTAAGACAAGAGACCCAGTACTTC.

V and J are TRBV18 and TRBJ2-3, with D unresolved. CDR1 is KGHSH, CDR2 LQKENI, per germline. This CDR3 comprises 14 residues. The V end lost 3 bases, the J end lost 6 bases, and 13 bases lay between the germline ends. CDR3 in DNA: TGTGCCAGCTCACCGACCCGAGGTCTGGATACGCAGTATTTT. Its protein is CASSPTRGLDTQYF.

V gene TRBV27 combines with J gene TRBJ2-3; 8 nucleotides line up with TRBD2. The V segment lost 5 bases and the J segment 3 bases; nucleotides outside the gene matches: 7. The CDR3 loop spans 15 amino acids. Germline V lookup: CDR1 MNHEY, CDR2 SMNVEV (reference sequence). Written as DNA, the CDR3 is TGTGCCAGCAGTGGGAGACTAGCGATGACAGATACGCAGTATTTT. Residues: CASSGRLAMTDTQYF.

This chain connects TRBV24-1 to TRBJ2-5, with 8 bases fitting TRBD1. The CDR3 totals 13 residues. Germline V CDR1 and CDR2: KGHDR, SFDVKD. Germline trimming cut 5 bases from V and 4 bases from J; bases unmatched to any gene: 2. CDR3 coding DNA: TGTGCCACCAGTGGAACAGGGGGAGAGACCCAGTACTTC. Protein product: CATSGTGGETQYF.

J is TRBJ2-1 and V is TRBV6-5; 7 bases agree with TRBD1. Germline V gene lookup returns CDR1 MNHEY and CDR2 SVGAGI. The CDR3 extends over 14 amino acids. J gave up 5 bases and V 2 bases, and 3 bases lay outside the gene matches. CDR3 sequence reads: CASSYAGGNNEQFF. The DNA for the CDR3 is TGTGCCAGCAGTTACGCAGGGGGAAACAATGAGCAGTTCTTC.